This T cell receptor (beta chain) was sequenced for a study of blood T cell repertoires in COVID-19. Overall study: The study drew acute and convalescent COVID-19 samples from the United States, Italy and Spain.

Germline CDR1 is SGHKS and CDR2 is YYEKEE (reference sequence). The CDR3 runs 13 residues. The J segment lost 6 bases and the V segment lost 6 bases, leaving 6 bases of the junction unmatched. In the original analysis: Amplification of reference gene primers was used by the study to estimate nucleated cell counts. Assay: immunoSEQ multiplex PCR; the TCRdb copy retains only in-frame clones and omits some. The V and J calls and clone size come from that table; D and trimming were worked out from the DNA. The sample carries more than 130,000 clones, about 86% recorded once. The sequence derives from a middle-aged woman with acute or convalescent COVID-19. The V gene is TRBV5-5, the J gene TRBJ1-5, with 7 bases aligning to TRBD1. Material: peripheral blood. In DNA, the CDR3 is TGTGCCAGCACCTTAGGGGGCGTTCAGCCCCAGCATTTT. Protein sequence: CASTLGGVQPQHF.